Sequencing of this TCR beta chain was carried out in a study of shared clonotypes between healthy human individuals. The table came from immunoSEQ multiplex PCR; TCRdb's copy has only in-frame clones and leaves some out. Found here are approximately 1,000,000 clones, roughly 74% of them singletons; the top ten hold under 0.65%. In regard to this clone: No antigen is known for it.

Trimming cost V 0 bases and J 0 bases, with 19 bases left between them. The CDR3 has 19 amino acids. The germline V gene encodes CDR1 SGHRS and CDR2 YFSETQ. General study findings and limits: Naive subsets tended to show greater estimated richness than memory subsets. Sampling included only blood; tissue repertoires likely differ.

This TCR came from a man between 18 and 35 years old in good health. Some clones in this sample may be carry-over from other donors' samples. The sample comprised memory CD4+ T cells from PBMCs. The subset is: CD45RA-negative fraction. The V call is TRBV5-1, the J call TRBJ2-1; tentative D call: TRBD2 (6 bases). CDR3 sequence: CASSLGRPAGPSSYNEQFF. As DNA, the CDR3 is TGCGCCAGCAGCTTGGGCCGCCCGGCGGGGCCCAGCTCCTACAATGAGCAGTTCTTC.